The 32 T cell receptor beta chains reported below all come from one sample, sequenced in a study of spatial heterogeneity in lung cancer. The time point denotes: sample taken at primary tumor resection. Unsorted whole RNA from tumor, nontumor lung or frozen PBMC underwent sequencing. One entry per CDR3 protein, called by TCRdb with MiXCR from the 5' RACE reads. The sample lists tens of thousands of distinct CDR3 sequences, about 20% occurring once. Sample: PBMCs, taken at surgery. These receptors were taken from a male donor with early-stage non-small cell lung cancer.

This clonotype was seen once. This sequence joins TRBV20-1 and TRBJ2-3, with 7 bases fitting TRBD1. V was clipped by 0 bases and J by 0 bases; unmatched bases: 6. This CDR3 has 16 residues. In germline, CDR1 is DFQATT, CDR2 SNEGSKA (reference sequence). The CDR3 DNA reads as TGCAGTGCTAGAGATTACAGGGGTACTAGCACAGATACGCAGTATTTT. Translation: CSARDYRGTSTDTQYF.

This clonotype showed up just a few times. The V and J genes are TRBV21-1 and TRBJ2-5. TRBV21-1 counts as a pseudogene. The CDR3 has 12 residues. The CDR3 DNA reads TGTGCCAGCAGTCGCCATCGAGAGACCCAGTACTTC. This gives the protein CASSRHRETQYF.

V gene TRBV11-2 combines with J gene TRBJ2-3; TRBD1 or TRBD2 may be the D gene (5 bases each). This CDR3 comprises 15 residues. Trimming removed 5 bases from V and 2 bases from J, with 14 bases in between. Per germline, CDR1 SGHAT and CDR2 FQNNGV. In nucleotides, the CDR3 is TGTGCCAGCAGCCTCGGGACGGTGAACACAGATACGCAGTATTTT. Translated: CASSLGTVNTDTQYF.

This clonotype was recorded a few times. The V gene is TRBV10-3, the J gene TRBJ1-1, with D possibly TRBD1 on 6 matching bases. CDR3 length: 13 residues. Germline V gene sequence: CDR1 ENHRY, CDR2 SYGVKD. V was cut by 0 bases and J by 8 bases, with 10 bases left in between. The CDR3 reads CAISESPDSEAFF. The CDR3 DNA is TGTGCCATCAGTGAGTCCCCGGACAGCGAAGCTTTCTTT.

The V gene is TRBV20-1, the J gene TRBJ2-7; 11 bases match TRBD2. The V gene end was trimmed by 3 bases and the J gene end by 4 bases; junction bases not matched to a gene: 2. The CDR3 loop spans 13 amino acids. CDR1 and CDR2 from the germline V gene are DFQATT and SNEGSKA (reference sequence). The CDR3 DNA sequence: TGCAGTGCTAGTAGCGGGGGGGTATACGAGCAGTACTTC. The encoded protein is CSASSGGVYEQYF.

V usage is TRBV6-2 or TRBV6-3 and J usage is TRBJ2-3; 10 nucleotides line up with TRBD2. The ends lost 0 bases at V and 2 bases at J; junction bases unmatched: 5. The CDR3 has 17 amino acids. Germline V CDR1 and CDR2: MNHEY, SVGEGT. The DNA of the CDR3 is TGTGCCAGCAGTTACTCGATACTAGCGGGGCTCACAGATACGCAGTATTTT. This codes for CASSYSILAGLTDTQYF.

This clonotype occurred many times. This chain connects TRBV4-2 to TRBJ1-1; 9 bases match TRBD1. With V trimmed by 1 base and J by 2 bases, 2 bases remained unmatched. Germline CDR1 and CDR2: LGHNA and YNFKEQ. This CDR3 region has 15 residues. The CDR3: CASSQGGQGNTEAFF. CDR3 in DNA: TGTGCCAGCAGCCAAGGGGGACAGGGAAACACTGAAGCTTTCTTT.

This clonotype was recorded at least ten times. The chain is built from TRBV11-2 and TRBJ1-1; D is possibly TRBD1 (5 bases). The CDR3 consists of 14 residues. Germline V CDR1 and CDR2: SGHAT, FQNNGV. Trimming cost V 5 bases and J 4 bases, with 14 bases left between them. Here the CDR3 DNA reads TGTGCCAGCAGCGTCAGGGTTTCGGCCACTGAAGCTTTCTTT. It is translated as CASSVRVSATEAFF.

This clonotype was seen at least ten times. V is TRBV5-1 and J is TRBJ2-3, with TRBD2 matching over 7 bases. The germline gives CDR1 SGHRS, CDR2 YFSETQ. The CDR3 extends over 16 amino acids. The V gene end was trimmed by 5 bases and the J gene end by 1 base; junction bases not matched to a gene: 10. CDR3 region: CASSYLPSGGTDTQYF. As DNA, the CDR3 is TGCGCCAGCAGTTATTTACCCAGCGGGGGCACAGATACGCAGTATTTT. The full variable domain, its missing parts supplied by reference TRBV5-1 and TRBJ2-3, is KAGVTQTPRYLIKTRGQQVTLSCSPISGHRSVSWYQQTPGQGLQFLFEYFSETQRNKGNFPGRFSGRQFSNSRSEMNVSTLELGDSALYLCASSYLPSGGTDTQYFGPGTRLTVL.

The chain employs TRBV5-6 and TRBJ2-7, with TRBD2 matching 13 bases. V was pared by 3 bases and J by 2 bases, with 5 bases of the junction left unmatched. CDR1 and CDR2 (germline): SGHDT, YYEEEE. CDR3 length equals 16 residues. The CDR3 sequence: CASSYGLAGVPYEQYF. For the CDR3, the DNA is TGTGCCAGCAGCTATGGACTAGCGGGAGTTCCCTACGAGCAGTACTTC.

The genes are TRBV7-2 and TRBJ2-3; 9 bases map to TRBD2. Trimming at V came to 2 bases and at J to 7 bases, leaving 10 bases not matched to a gene. The germline V gene has CDR1 SGHTA and CDR2 FQGNSA. This CDR3 is 16 amino acids long. The CDR3 sequence is CASSLSGGSQINTQYF. CDR3 DNA: TGTGCCAGCAGCTTAAGCGGGGGGTCCCAGATAAATACGCAGTATTTT.

V usage is TRBV25-1 and J usage is TRBJ2-5; 7 bases map to TRBD1. The germline CDR1 and CDR2 sequences are MGHDK and SYGVNS. V shed 3 bases, J shed 5 bases, and the junction held 6 bases outside the gene matches. The CDR3 is 14 amino acids. CDR3 sequence: CASSEPNRGETQYF. CDR3 coding DNA: TGTGCCAGCAGTGAGCCCAACAGGGGTGAGACCCAGTACTTC.

V gene TRBV9 combines with J gene TRBJ2-3; 11 nucleotides align to TRBD2. Germline loops: CDR1 SGDLS, CDR2 YYNGEE. The V segment lost 2 bases and the J segment 4 bases; nucleotides outside the gene matches: 6. The CDR3 loop spans 16 amino acids. CDR3 protein: CASSVGSGGAADTQYF. DNA for the CDR3: TGTGCCAGCAGCGTTGGTAGCGGGGGGGCTGCAGATACGCAGTATTTT.

This chain uses TRBV3-1 with TRBJ1-3; D gene uncertain. The CDR3 is 14 residues long. Trimming stripped 1 base from V and 1 base from J, with 5 bases between. The V gene's germline CDR1 is LGHDT and CDR2 YNNKEL (reference sequence). CDR3 residues: CASSQGESGNTIYF. In nucleotides, the CDR3 is TGTGCCAGCAGCCAAGGGGAATCTGGAAACACCATATATTTT. Full variable domain (rest looked up from reference TRBV3-1 and TRBJ1-3): DTAVSQTPKYLVTQMGNDKSIKCEQNLGHDTMYWYKQDSKKFLKIMFSYNNKELIINETVPNRFSPKSPDKAHLNLHINSLELGDSAVYFCASSQGESGNTIYFGEGSWLTVV.

This clonotype has a handful of counts. The chain combines TRBV10-3 with TRBJ1-2; D not resolved. This CDR3 has 13 residues. Germline values: CDR1 ENHRY, CDR2 SYGVKD. Trimming stripped 7 bases from V and 7 bases from J, with 16 bases between. Here the CDR3 DNA reads TGTGCCATCACAAAAGGGAGCCCATCTGGCTACACCTTC. This codes for CAITKGSPSGYTF.

This chain uses TRBV12-3 or TRBV12-4 with TRBJ2-1; 7 bases map to TRBD2. The CDR3 has 15 residues. V trimming: 2 bases; J trimming: 5 bases; junction bases outside the gene matches: 6. DNA for the CDR3: TGTGCCAGCAGTTTACAGGCTAGCGGAAACAATGAGCAGTTCTTC. Encoded protein: CASSLQASGNNEQFF.

In DNA, the CDR3 is TGTGCCAGTAGTATGGGCTCCCTCTCTGGAAACACCATATATTTT. Protein: CASSMGSLSGNTIYF. The chain uses TRBV19 and TRBJ1-3; D uncertain. Looked up from germline, CDR1 is LNHDA and CDR2 is SQIVND (reference sequence). V was trimmed by 3 bases and J by 0 bases, leaving 9 bases between them. CDR3 size: 15 residues.

The chain employs TRBV5-4 and TRBJ1-5; D is perhaps TRBD1 (5 bases). Trimming pared 4 bases from V and 3 bases from J, leaving 14 bases between. This CDR3 region has 15 residues. Germline loops: CDR1 SGHNT, CDR2 YYREEE (reference sequence). The CDR3 DNA sequence: TGTGCCAGCAGCGTCGGGAGGGGCACCAATCAGCCCCAGCATTTT. As protein: CASSVGRGTNQPQHF.

The chain uses TRBV10-3 and TRBJ2-2; 7 bases are shared with TRBD1. The CDR3 is 14 amino acids. With 7 bases clipped from V and 0 bases from J, the junction kept 2 bases outside the gene matches. Per the germline V gene, CDR1 is ENHRY and CDR2 is SYGVKD. This CDR3 reads CAITGQANTGELFF. As DNA, the CDR3 is TGTGCCATCACCGGACAGGCGAACACCGGGGAGCTGTTTTTT.

The chain couples TRBV9 to TRBJ2-5; D is perhaps TRBD2 (6 bases). Germline V CDR1 and CDR2: SGDLS, YYNGEE. V shed 4 bases and J shed 4 bases, with 20 bases lying between them. The CDR3 spans 16 residues. The CDR3 DNA is TGTGCCAGCAGCATGGCGGGACGGACTCCGCGAGAGACCCAGTACTTC. Protein: CASSMAGRTPRETQYF. The whole variable domain, remainder taken from reference TRBV9 and TRBJ2-5, is DSGVTQTPKHLITATGQRVTLRCSPRSGDLSVYWYQQSLDQGLQFLIQYYNGEERAKGNILERFSAQQFPDLHSELNLSSLELGDSALYFCASSMAGRTPRETQYFGPGTRLLVL.

The gene calls are TRBV4-1 and TRBJ1-5; 12 positions agree with TRBD1. V shed 3 bases and J 4 bases; nucleotides not matched to a gene: 4. The germline V gene encodes CDR1 MGHRA and CDR2 YSYEKL. The CDR3 has 16 residues. Here the CDR3 reads CASSHLGQGANQPQHF. CDR3 nucleotide sequence: TGCGCCAGCAGCCATTTGGGACAGGGGGCAAATCAGCCCCAGCATTTT.

In its sample, this clonotype was seen a few times. The V gene is TRBV20-1, the J gene TRBJ2-3; possible D gene TRBD1, 5 bases. CDR1 and CDR2 from the germline V gene are DFQATT and SNEGSKA (reference sequence). V was clipped by 2 bases and J by 0 bases, with 9 bases between them. This CDR3 is built from 14 residues. The CDR3, as DNA: TGCAGTGCTAGAAGTTGGACAAGCACAGATACGCAGTATTTT. It translates to CSARSWTSTDTQYF.

The genes are TRBV19 and TRBJ2-3, with 9 bases matching TRBD2. CDR3 size: 16 residues. V was clipped by 2 bases and J by 0 bases; unmatched bases: 3. Germline CDR1 LNHDA, CDR2 SQIVND (reference sequence). The CDR3 loop reads CASSILAGRSTDTQYF. CDR3 sequence (DNA): TGTGCCAGTAGTATACTAGCGGGACGTAGCACAGATACGCAGTATTTT. The variable domain in full, with the rest retrieved from reference TRBV19 and TRBJ2-3, is DGGITQSPKYLFRKEGQNVTLSCEQNLNHDAMYWYRQDPGQGLRLIYYSQIVNDFQKGDIAEGYSVSREKKESFPLTVTSAQKNPTAFYLCASSILAGRSTDTQYFGPGTRLTVL.

The CDR3 loop is CASSTLAGSQETQYF. CDR3 DNA sequence: TGTGCCAGCTCAACCCTAGCGGGGAGCCAAGAGACCCAGTACTTC. The chain employs TRBV18 and TRBJ2-5; 9 bases are a match to TRBD2. V trimming: 5 bases; J trimming: 1 base; junction bases outside the gene matches: 5. The length of the CDR3 is 15 residues. Germline V gene sequence: CDR1 KGHSH, CDR2 LQKENI.

V and J are TRBV6-2 or TRBV6-3 and TRBJ2-5; no firm D call. The CDR3 runs 12 residues. The germline V gene has CDR1 MNHEY and CDR2 SVGEGT. V gave up 4 bases and J gave up 13 bases, with 16 bases separating them. CDR3 bases: TGTGCCAGCAGTTCCGAGAGGCTCCAAGTGTACTTC. Protein product: CASSSERLQVYF.

This chain links TRBV7-3 with TRBJ2-3; D tentatively reads TRBD1 or TRBD2 (6 bases each). The germline gives CDR1 SGHTA, CDR2 FQGTGA. This CDR3 is 15 amino acids long. V dropped 2 bases and J dropped 4 bases, with 13 bases sitting between them. The CDR3 region has the DNA TGTGCCAGCAGCTTAGGGGGGCCAGGCCCAGATACGCAGTATTTT. It translates to CASSLGGPGPDTQYF.

This chain joins TRBV27 and TRBJ1-1; the D gene is possibly TRBD1 (6 bases). The CDR3 has 15 amino acids. Trimming removed 2 bases from V and 2 bases from J, with 12 bases in between. Germline V gives CDR1 MNHEY, CDR2 SMNVEV (reference sequence). CDR3 residues: CASSLSRTANTEAFF. In nucleotides, the CDR3 is TGTGCCAGCAGTTTAAGTCGGACAGCAAACACTGAAGCTTTCTTT.

This clonotype was seen a few times. The V call is TRBV5-1, the J call TRBJ2-2; D ambiguous. Trimming removed 2 bases from V and 0 bases from J, with 11 bases in between. This CDR3 contains 16 residues. Germline CDR1 is SGHRS and CDR2 is YFSETQ. The CDR3 protein is CASSLPLGPNTGELFF. In DNA form, the CDR3 reads TGCGCCAGCAGCTTACCTTTAGGGCCGAACACCGGGGAGCTGTTTTTT.

This chain joins TRBV29-1 and TRBJ2-3; D is perhaps TRBD1 (6 bases). Germline values: CDR1 SQVTM, CDR2 ANQGSEA. V was trimmed by 4 bases and J by 3 bases, leaving 11 bases between them. This CDR3 comprises 13 residues. The DNA for the CDR3 is TGCAGCGTTGTGAGGGACACTACAGATACGCAGTATTTT. Protein sequence: CSVVRDTTDTQYF.

This clonotype was detected many times. The chain links TRBV28 to TRBJ1-4; tentatively, D is TRBD1 (5 bases). Between the trimmed V and J ends, which lost 2 bases and 0 bases, there was a span of 7 bases. This CDR3 is 15 amino acids long. Germline V gives CDR1 MDHEN, CDR2 SYDVKM. Written as DNA, the CDR3 is TGTGCCAGCAGTTTAGGGGGGGCAACTAATGAAAAACTGTTTTTT. It is translated as CASSLGGATNEKLFF.

This sequence joins TRBV29-1 and TRBJ2-7; 11 bases map to TRBD2. The CDR3 extends over 14 amino acids. The germline V gene encodes CDR1 SQVTM and CDR2 ANQGSEA. J was trimmed by 3 bases and V by 7 bases; bases with no gene match: 8. In DNA, the CDR3 is TGCAGCGCCCTACACACTAGCGGGGGCTACGAGCAGTACTTC. Protein: CSALHTSGGYEQYF.

The CDR3 spells CASTRLAGGTETQYF. The CDR3 DNA follows: TGTGCCAGCACTCGACTAGCGGGAGGGACAGAGACCCAGTACTTC. The rearrangement joins TRBV6-6 to TRBJ2-5; 14 nucleotides line up with TRBD2. Germline trimming cut 7 bases from V and 4 bases from J; bases unmatched to any gene: 5. Germline assignment: CDR1 MNHNY and CDR2 SVGAGI (reference sequence). This CDR3 region has 15 residues.